This T cell receptor beta chain was observed in a study of CD8+ T cells in alopecia areata. Treatment in this sample: oral pan-JAK inhibitor, 5-10 mg twice daily. As the sequencing template, cDNA was produced by extracting RNA and reverse transcribing it. Produced via immunoSEQ multiplex PCR; TCRdb's table is partial and in-frame only. Found here are 100,000 to 150,000 clones, roughly 57% of them singletons; the top ten hold more than 5%. The TCR originated in a human donor with alopecia areata. The sequences come from CD4+ T cells sorted from blood, collected at week 4, from a patient treated with tofacitinib.

The CDR3 DNA follows: TGTGCCAGCAGCCCCACCTCTAGCGGGACCAACACCGGGGAGCTGTTTTTT. It is translated as CASSPTSSGTNTGELFF. V gene TRBV7-3 combines with J gene TRBJ2-2, with 9 positions matching TRBD2. The CDR3 contains 17 residues. V trimming: 5 bases; J trimming: 2 bases; junction bases outside the gene matches: 9. Germline V CDR1 and CDR2: SGHTA, FQGTGA.